What follows are 29 T cell receptor beta chains derived from one specimen sequenced in a study of blood T cell repertoires in COVID-19. Repertoires were generated with immunoSEQ multiplex PCR, while TCRdb's copy carries only in-frame clones and drops some. The sample records under 90,000 clones, 87% being singletons. The sequenced sample was peripheral blood. These TCRs come from a woman aged 50 to 60 with COVID-19, enrolled during active disease.

This clone was found a few times. This sequence joins TRBV11-3 and TRBJ2-7, with 7 bases matching TRBD1. The germline CDR1 and CDR2 sequences are SGHNT and YENEEA. V lost 5 bases to trimming and J lost 4 bases; unmatched junction nucleotides: 8. The CDR3 sequence is 14 residues long. CDR3 protein: CASSPTVTGYEQYF. The CDR3 region has the DNA TGTGCCAGCAGCCCTACTGTGACAGGGTACGAGCAGTACTTC.

The chain recombines TRBV9 with TRBJ1-2; 7 bases match TRBD1. Trimming took 3 bases from V and 4 from J; bases not matched to a gene: 6. The germline V gene encodes CDR1 SGDLS and CDR2 YYNGEE. The length of the CDR3 is 14 residues. Here the CDR3 reads CASSDDREPYGYTF. The CDR3 DNA sequence: TGTGCCAGCAGCGACGACAGGGAGCCCTATGGCTACACCTTC.

The V and J genes are TRBV18 and TRBJ2-7; TRBD1 is a possible D gene (5 bases). CDR3 length: 14 amino acids. Trimming took off 0 bases at V and 6 bases at J, with 12 bases between the two ends. Germline V gives CDR1 KGHSH, CDR2 LQKENI. CDR3 region: CASSPPRVQAEQYF. In DNA, the CDR3 is TGTGCCAGCTCACCACCCAGGGTTCAGGCCGAGCAGTACTTC.

This clone appeared a few times. The chain links TRBV9 to TRBJ1-1; D is ambiguous. The CDR3 consists of 15 residues. Germline V gene data show CDR1 as SGDLS and CDR2 as YYNGEE. The germline V and J ends were trimmed by 0 bases and 5 bases, with 14 bases remaining between them. In nucleotides, the CDR3 is TGTGCCAGCAGCGTAGCTGCACATGGAGGTACTGAAGCTTTCTTT. Translation: CASSVAAHGGTEAFF.

In this sample, this clone turned up a few times. This chain connects TRBV4-2 to TRBJ2-3; the match to TRBD2 covers 7 bases. V shed 3 bases, J shed 3 bases, and the junction held 6 bases outside the gene matches. Germline CDR1 and CDR2: LGHNA and YNFKEQ. The CDR3 runs 15 residues. The CDR3 loop reads CASSQVLRETDTQYF. CDR3 in DNA: TGTGCCAGCAGCCAGGTGCTGCGGGAGACAGATACGCAGTATTTT.

V and J are TRBV7-9 and TRBJ1-4, with TRBD1 matching over 8 bases. This CDR3 region has 17 residues. Per germline, CDR1 SEHNR and CDR2 FQNEAQ (reference sequence). J gave up 8 bases and V 3 bases, and 14 bases lay outside the gene matches. CDR3 in amino acids: CASSLDTGGRVEEKLFF. Written as DNA, the CDR3 is TGTGCCAGCAGCTTGGATACAGGGGGTCGAGTCGAAGAAAAACTGTTTTTT.

This rearrangement joins TRBV6-5 to TRBJ1-6, with TRBD1 as a possible D gene (6 bases). Germline V lookup: CDR1 MNHEY, CDR2 SVGAGI. The CDR3 length is 15 residues. V lost 6 bases to trimming and J lost 8 bases, with 17 bases between them. CDR3 region: CASRIQGLTYSPLHF. The CDR3 DNA follows: TGTGCCAGCAGGATACAGGGATTGACCTATTCACCCCTCCACTTT.

This clone was seen only once. V is TRBV6-2 or TRBV6-3 and J is TRBJ1-1; D may be TRBD1 (6 bases). V was trimmed by 2 bases and J by 5 bases, leaving 18 bases between them. In germline, CDR1 is MNHEY, CDR2 SVGEGT. The CDR3 spans 16 residues. The CDR3, as DNA: TGTGCCAGCAGTTACCGCCGCCAGCGGGGGCAGACTGAAGCTTTCTTT. It codes for CASSYRRQRGQTEAFF.

J is TRBJ1-5 and V is TRBV2, with D perhaps matching TRBD1 (5 bases). This CDR3 comprises 13 residues. The germline V gene encodes CDR1 SNHLY and CDR2 FYNNEI. Trimming cost V 4 bases and J 5 bases, with 9 bases left between them. The CDR3 reads CASSGGLDQPQHF. Here the CDR3 DNA reads TGTGCCAGCAGTGGGGGACTGGATCAGCCCCAGCATTTT.

The genes are TRBV7-2 and TRBJ2-2; 7 bases agree with TRBD1. Germline assignment: CDR1 SGHTA and CDR2 FQGNSA. The CDR3 consists of 15 residues. V was clipped by 2 bases and J by 7 bases; unmatched bases: 7. Here the CDR3 DNA reads TGTGCCAGCAGCTTACGAGGGGGCAGGATCGGGGAGCTGTTTTTT. It encodes CASSLRGGRIGELFF.

This chain's CDR3 is CASSGMTGLEKLFF. As DNA, the CDR3 is TGTGCCAGCAGTGGAATGACAGGTCTCGAAAAACTGTTTTTT. The gene calls are TRBV28 and TRBJ1-4, with a possible D match to TRBD1 (6 bases). CDR3 length equals 14 residues. The V end was cut by 5 bases, the J end by 8 bases, with 15 bases between. The germline gives CDR1 MDHEN, CDR2 SYDVKM.

The rearrangement joins TRBV7-6 to TRBJ1-1, with unresolved D. With 2 bases removed from V and 0 bases from J, the gap between germline ends came to 4 bases. This CDR3 has 13 residues. The germline gives CDR1 SGHVS, CDR2 FNYEAQ. This chain's CDR3 is CASSLYMNTEAFF. In DNA, the CDR3 is TGTGCCAGCAGCTTATACATGAACACTGAAGCTTTCTTT.

CDR3 sequence reads: CASSLALGLDYVDEQFF. The CDR3 nucleotides are TGTGCCAGCAGCTTAGCGCTGGGACTAGACTATGTCGATGAGCAGTTCTTC. The chain uses TRBV7-6 and TRBJ2-1, with TRBD2 matching 8 bases. The germline V gene encodes CDR1 SGHVS and CDR2 FNYEAQ. V lost 0 bases to trimming and J lost 8 bases; unmatched junction nucleotides: 12. The CDR3 has 17 amino acids.

This rearrangement joins TRBV19 to TRBJ1-5; a weak D match, TRBD1 (5 bases). Germline CDR1 LNHDA, CDR2 SQIVND (reference sequence). Trimming shortened V by 3 bases and J by 0 bases, and 9 bases separated the two germline ends. This CDR3 has 15 amino acids. As DNA, the CDR3 is TGTGCCAGTAGTATTCCAGGGAATAGCAATCAGCCCCAGCATTTT. Its translation is CASSIPGNSNQPQHF.

The chain uses TRBV7-6 and TRBJ2-1, with D possibly matching TRBD2 (5 bases). Deletions cut 5 bases from V and 5 bases from J, with 16 bases between. The CDR3 sequence is 15 residues long. Germline lookup yields CDR1 SGHVS and CDR2 FNYEAQ. Here the CDR3 reads CASSVLAKVNNEQFF. The CDR3 nucleotides are TGTGCCAGCAGCGTCCTAGCTAAGGTTAACAATGAGCAGTTCTTC. Filled out from reference TRBV7-6 and TRBJ2-1, the complete variable domain reads GAGVSQSPRYKVTKRGQDVALRCDPISGHVSLYWYRQALGQGPEFLTYFNYEAQQDKSGLPNDRFSAERPEGSISTLTIQRTEQRDSAMYRCASSVLAKVNNEQFFGPGTRLTVL.

The genes are TRBV4-1 and TRBJ2-5, with 7 bases that match TRBD1. CDR3 length: 15 residues. J lost 2 bases, V lost 6 bases, and 9 bases had no gene match. Germline V gene data show CDR1 as MGHRA and CDR2 as YSYEKL. The CDR3 DNA sequence: TGCGCCAGCAGAAAATACGACAGGGTACAAGAGACCCAGTACTTC. It codes for CASRKYDRVQETQYF.

The chain employs TRBV9 and TRBJ1-1; 9 nucleotides align to TRBD1. The V gene end was trimmed by 0 bases and the J gene end by 3 bases; junction bases not matched to a gene: 6. CDR3 length equals 16 residues. Germline CDR1 reads SGDLS; CDR2 reads YYNGEE. CDR3 region: CASSVEPGTGYTEAFF. As DNA, the CDR3 is TGTGCCAGCAGCGTAGAGCCGGGGACAGGGTACACTGAAGCTTTCTTT.

The chain carries TRBV7-9 and TRBJ2-2, with TRBD2 as a possible D gene (5 bases). V lost 4 bases and J 0 bases, leaving 15 bases between the germline ends. The CDR3 consists of 17 residues. Germline CDR1 SEHNR, CDR2 FQNEAQ (reference sequence). CDR3 sequence (DNA): TGTGCCAGCAGCTATGGACGACGGGATACGAACACCGGGGAGCTGTTTTTT. This translates into CASSYGRRDTNTGELFF.

The rearrangement uses TRBV7-6 and TRBJ2-3; weak D call: TRBD2 (6 bases). Trimming left V 5 bases short and J 2 bases short, with 14 bases between. The V gene's germline CDR1 is SGHVS and CDR2 FNYEAQ. The CDR3 loop spans 15 amino acids. The CDR3 region has the DNA TGTGCCAGCAGCCCCGGGGGAGCAGCCACAGATACGCAGTATTTT. It codes for CASSPGGAATDTQYF.

J is TRBJ2-1 and V is TRBV19, with D perhaps matching TRBD1 (6 bases). The V end was cut by 6 bases, the J end by 7 bases, with 19 bases between. Per germline, CDR1 LNHDA and CDR2 SQIVND (reference sequence). This CDR3 spans 15 amino acids. The CDR3 nucleotides are TGTGCCAGTAGCAAAAAACAGGGATGGAAGAATGAGCAGTTCTTC. This encodes CASSKKQGWKNEQFF.

V is TRBV5-1 and J is TRBJ2-2, with 7 nucleotides matching TRBD1. The V gene end was trimmed by 2 bases and the J gene end by 5 bases; junction bases not matched to a gene: 3. Looked up from germline, CDR1 is SGHRS and CDR2 is YFSETQ. The CDR3 has 14 amino acids. CDR3 nucleotide sequence: TGCGCCAGCAGCTTACTACAGGGGACCGGGGAGCTGTTTTTT. Its translation: CASSLLQGTGELFF. Variable domain in full (rest from reference TRBV5-1 and TRBJ2-2): KAGVTQTPRYLIKTRGQQVTLSCSPISGHRSVSWYQQTPGQGLQFLFEYFSETQRNKGNFPGRFSGRQFSNSRSEMNVSTLELGDSALYLCASSLLQGTGELFFGEGSRLTVL.

The rearrangement uses TRBV24-1 and TRBJ1-5; unclear D gene. V gave up 5 bases and J gave up 2 bases, with 6 bases separating them. CDR1 is KGHDR and CDR2 is SFDVKD in the germline V gene. This CDR3 contains 13 residues. CDR3 residues: CATSGGGNQPQHF. As DNA, the CDR3 is TGTGCCACCAGTGGAGGCGGCAATCAGCCCCAGCATTTT.

The chain has TRBV27 and TRBJ2-1, with TRBD2 identical over 12 bases. V lost 5 bases and J lost 6; bases outside the gene matches: 14. Germline V gene sequence: CDR1 MNHEY, CDR2 SMNVEV (reference sequence). The CDR3 spans 18 residues. The CDR3 sequence: CASSPQHLAGGLSNEQFF. The CDR3 DNA is TGTGCCAGCAGTCCCCAACATCTAGCGGGAGGGCTATCCAATGAGCAGTTCTTC.

The chain recombines TRBV7-8 with TRBJ2-7; a weak D match, TRBD2 (5 bases). The CDR3 is 13 amino acids. V was pared by 7 bases and J by 2 bases, with 12 bases between. Germline CDR1 is SGHVS and CDR2 is FQNEAQ. CDR3 protein: CASTLAGAYEQYF. The CDR3 DNA reads TGTGCCAGCACTCTCGCCGGGGCCTACGAGCAGTACTTC.

The genes are TRBV5-1 and TRBJ1-5; D remains ambiguous. CDR3 length: 14 amino acids. Trimming removed 0 bases from V and 7 bases from J, with 11 bases in between. Germline values: CDR1 SGHRS, CDR2 YFSETQ. The CDR3 loop reads CASSLVAGGQPQHF. CDR3 DNA sequence: TGCGCCAGCAGCTTGGTTGCTGGAGGACAGCCCCAGCATTTT.

V gene TRBV11-1 combines with J gene TRBJ2-1; possibly TRBD1 for D (6 bases). The germline V and J ends were trimmed by 4 bases and 2 bases, with 9 bases remaining between them. Germline CDR1 reads SGHAT; CDR2 reads FQDESV (reference sequence). This CDR3 spans 14 amino acids. Here the CDR3 reads CASSSDRPYNEQFF. Written as DNA, the CDR3 is TGTGCCAGCAGCTCTGACAGGCCCTACAATGAGCAGTTCTTC.

The V call is TRBV10-3, the J call TRBJ2-7, with TRBD1 identical over 7 bases. Unmatched junction bases numbered 0, after V lost 4 bases and J lost 6 bases. The CDR3 contains 11 residues. Germline V lookup: CDR1 ENHRY, CDR2 SYGVKD. As DNA, the CDR3 is TGTGCCATCAGTGGGACAGGCGAGCAGTACTTC. Protein sequence: CAISGTGEQYF.

The chain links TRBV29-1 to TRBJ2-2; the match to TRBD2 covers 9 bases. The V segment lost 2 bases and the J segment 5 bases; nucleotides outside the gene matches: 9. The CDR3 is 16 amino acids. Germline CDR1 SQVTM, CDR2 ANQGSEA. Here the CDR3 reads CSVERAGGPGTGELFF. DNA of the CDR3: TGCAGCGTTGAAAGGGCGGGAGGGCCGGGGACCGGGGAGCTGTTTTTT.

V is TRBV2 and J is TRBJ2-7; 7 nucleotides line up with TRBD1. The CDR3 is 14 amino acids. Germline V gene sequence: CDR1 SNHLY, CDR2 FYNNEI. Trimming cost V 6 bases and J 2 bases; bases outside gene matches: 7. Written as DNA, the CDR3 is TGTGCCAGCAGCCCACAGGGGTTCGCCTACGAGCAGTACTTC. Translated: CASSPQGFAYEQYF. The whole variable domain, filled in from reference TRBV2 and TRBJ2-7, reads EPEVTQTPSHQVTQMGQEVILRCVPISNHLYFYWYRQILGQKVEFLVSFYNNEISEKSEIFDDQFSVERPDGSNFTLKIRSTKLEDSAMYFCASSPQGFAYEQYFGPGTRLTVT.